This T cell receptor beta chain emerged from a study of shared clonotypes between healthy human individuals (dated by TCRdb to the early 2020s). Broadly, across the study: The cohort comprised a couple of women and three men aged 18 to 49 years. Per donor, three plates each were used for CD4 naive and CD4 memory, two for CD8 naive, and one for CD8 memory. To estimate repertoire size and how much clonotypes are shared between individuals, the study performed deep sequencing of blood TCR repertoires from roughly five healthy adults. Libraries were prepared and TCR repertoires were sequenced by different laboratories using diverse techniques, in order to increase sequencing depth and limit assay-specific biases. Each donor's leukapheresis produced roughly between roughly 0.85 and 10 billion PBMCs.

What the study reported, not specific to this receptor: Compared with non-shared clonotypes, the clonotypes found in all four sorted-subset donors had higher generation probabilities. Pairwise subsampling led to the expectation that sequencing depth would affect the degree of clonotype sharing among donors. Because the study included a small number of donors, the genetic and exposure-history diversity represented was limited. Incomplete sequencing was indicated by rarefaction of sorted-subset datasets, despite the large sequencing depth. Sharing across a handful of donors was observed for around 5% of naive CD4, about 3.2% of naive CD8, 2% to 2.5% of memory CD4, and about 0.39% of memory CD8 clonotypes. Sampling was restricted to blood, and TCR repertoires in tissues likely differ from the TCR repertoires found in blood. Estimated clonotype richness was generally larger for naive than for memory subsets.

Healthy HIV-negative adults with no recently reported acute infections or vaccinations were included as donors. Only Caucasian adults living in Nashville, Tennessee, USA were represented among the donors. CD4+ T cells were enriched by magnetic negative selection, after which naive cells were positively selected on CD45RA and the negative fraction was taken as the memory subset. After blood collection by leukapheresis, PBMCs were isolated using Ficoll-Histopaque density gradient centrifugation and then cryopreserved in the vapor phase of liquid nitrogen. Analytical flow cytometry was used to check the purity and quantity of each magnetically sorted T cell population. Genomic DNA was isolated from every sorted fraction and measured by UV absorbance on a Nanodrop 2000c. Reading the germline V gene gives CDR1 SGHTA and CDR2 FQGTGA. Counted from cysteine to phenylalanine, this CDR3 has 14 amino acids. The read is trimmed to its CDR3 DNA, 42 bases read in frame from base 1. V ends up 5 bases short and J 2 bases short, with an unmatched junction base count of 3.

A note on this clone: The clone's antigen remains unknown. Base-call qualities are not available, and no considerably larger clone is one nucleotide away. Other nucleotide sequences from this sample produce the same CDR3.

TCR CDR3 regions were amplified from genomic DNA by multiplex PCR using the deep immunoSEQ assay. Genomic DNA extracted from each cell subset was distributed evenly over all wells of several immunoSEQ 96-well plates, and each plate served as one replicate. For sorted subsets, about 210 ng of genomic DNA, equivalent to around 30,000 T cell genomes, went into each replicate PCR. Purified libraries were measured with a Qubit 3.0 fluorometer, size-checked on a Bioanalyzer 2100, and measured again with the KAPA Library Quantification kit. A separate single-read 150-cycle Illumina NextSeq 550 flow cell was used to sequence each immunoSEQ 96-well plate. Concerning the study's data processing: Because only junctional sequences without quality scores were contained in the immunoSEQ output, filtering matching that applied to full-length reads could not be performed. Sequences were annotated with PyIR, a Python wrapper for IgBLAST v1.9, using IMGT germline references to assign V/J genes and CDR3. Reads with weak V/J assignments (E-value above 1e-6), missing CDR3, stop codons, out-of-frame junctions, or ambiguous translated residues were removed. V3J clonotypes were defined by identical inferred V gene, J gene, and CDR3 amino acid sequence. Percentage overlap between repertoires was calculated by dividing the number of shared unique clonotypes by the size of the smaller repertoire. Richness of each repertoire was evaluated using RTK rarefaction, the Chao1 estimator, and Recon v2.1 estimates of unobserved clonotypes. For all TCRbeta clonotypes obtained by the gDNA method from several donors, generation probabilities were computed with OLGA. Entries here come from immuneACCESS through TCRdb and include only in-frame sequences with V and J called. Some clones fail to appear in such tables; in the studies checked, an unresolved V gene covers under half of the shortfall, and the cause of the remainder is unknown. The DNA gave D and trimming, while V, J and clone size come from that table. The sample yields 2 million to 2.5 million clones; more than 85% were counted once. The ten largest clones capture 0.35% to 0.45% of the sample.

The clonotype comes from a man aged 18 to 29 in good health. Some clones in this sample may be carry-over from other donors' samples. Source material: naive CD4+ T cells from PBMCs. What the cell subset or site label conveys for this sample: CD45RA+ positively selected. The sequence joins TRBV7-3 to TRBJ2-1, and TRBD1 matches 7 of the central bases. The sequenced DNA is TGTGCCAGCAGCCCGGGACAGACCTACAATGAGCAGTTCTTC. The resulting protein is CASSPGQTYNEQFF.